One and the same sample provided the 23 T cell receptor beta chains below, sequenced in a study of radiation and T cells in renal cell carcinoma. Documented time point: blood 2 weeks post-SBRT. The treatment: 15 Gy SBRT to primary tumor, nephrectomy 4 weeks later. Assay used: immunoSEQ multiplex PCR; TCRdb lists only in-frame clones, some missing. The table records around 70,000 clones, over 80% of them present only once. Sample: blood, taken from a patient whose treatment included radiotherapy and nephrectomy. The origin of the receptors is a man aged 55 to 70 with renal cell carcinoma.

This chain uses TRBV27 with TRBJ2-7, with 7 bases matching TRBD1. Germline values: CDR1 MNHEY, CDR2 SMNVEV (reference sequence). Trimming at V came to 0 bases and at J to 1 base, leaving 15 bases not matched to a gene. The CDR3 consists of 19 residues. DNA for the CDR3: TGTGCCAGCAGTTTATCGGGACAGTTAGGGGTAAGGGGTTCCTACGAGCAGTACTTC. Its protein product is CASSLSGQLGVRGSYEQYF.

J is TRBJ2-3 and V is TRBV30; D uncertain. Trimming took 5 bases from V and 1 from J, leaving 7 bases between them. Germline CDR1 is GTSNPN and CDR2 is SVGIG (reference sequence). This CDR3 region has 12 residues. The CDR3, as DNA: TGTGCCTGGGGGTCAGGCACAGATACGCAGTATTTT. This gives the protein CAWGSGTDTQYF.

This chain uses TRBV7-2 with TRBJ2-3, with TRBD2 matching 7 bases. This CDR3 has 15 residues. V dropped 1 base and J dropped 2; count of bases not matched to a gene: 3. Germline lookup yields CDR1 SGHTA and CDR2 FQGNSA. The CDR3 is CASSLVGDYTDTQYF. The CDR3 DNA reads TGTGCCAGCAGCTTAGTGGGGGACTACACAGATACGCAGTATTTT.

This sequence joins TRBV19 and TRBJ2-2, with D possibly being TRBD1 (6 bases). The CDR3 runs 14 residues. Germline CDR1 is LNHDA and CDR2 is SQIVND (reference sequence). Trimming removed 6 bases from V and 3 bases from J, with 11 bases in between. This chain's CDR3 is CASSLGAHTGELFF. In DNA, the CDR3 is TGTGCCAGTAGCCTGGGGGCCCACACCGGGGAGCTGTTTTTT.

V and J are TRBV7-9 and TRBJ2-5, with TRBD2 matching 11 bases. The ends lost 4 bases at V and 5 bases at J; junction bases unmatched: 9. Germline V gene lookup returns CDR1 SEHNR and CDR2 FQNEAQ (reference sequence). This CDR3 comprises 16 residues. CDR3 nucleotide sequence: TGTGCCAGCAGCTCCCTCCGACTAGCGGGAAGGGAGACCCAGTACTTC. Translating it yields CASSSLRLAGRETQYF.

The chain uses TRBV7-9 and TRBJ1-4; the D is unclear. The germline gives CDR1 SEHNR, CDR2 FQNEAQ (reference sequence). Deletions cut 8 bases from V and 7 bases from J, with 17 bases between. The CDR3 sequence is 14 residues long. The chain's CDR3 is CASSLVGRGEKLFF. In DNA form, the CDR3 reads TGTGCCAGCTCTCTTGTCGGTAGAGGTGAAAAACTGTTTTTT. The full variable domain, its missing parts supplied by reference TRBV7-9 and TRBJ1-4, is DTGVSQNPRHKITKRGQNVTFRCDPISEHNRLYWYRQTLGQGPEFLTYFQNEAQLEKSRLLSDRFSAERPKGSFSTLEIQRTEQGDSAMYLCASSLVGRGEKLFFGSGTQLSVL.

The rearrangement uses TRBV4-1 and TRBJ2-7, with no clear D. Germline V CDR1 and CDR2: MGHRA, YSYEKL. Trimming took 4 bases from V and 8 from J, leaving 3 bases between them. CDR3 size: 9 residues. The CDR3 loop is CASSPQQYF. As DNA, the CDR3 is TGCGCCAGCAGCCCGCAGCAGTACTTC.

CDR3 nucleotides: TGTGCCACCCGGACAGGCACAGATACGCAGTATTTT. Its translation is CATRTGTDTQYF. The chain has TRBV10-3 and TRBJ2-3; possible D gene TRBD1, 6 bases. V was cut by 10 bases and J by 1 base, with 9 bases left in between. The CDR3 totals 12 residues. In germline, CDR1 is ENHRY, CDR2 SYGVKD.

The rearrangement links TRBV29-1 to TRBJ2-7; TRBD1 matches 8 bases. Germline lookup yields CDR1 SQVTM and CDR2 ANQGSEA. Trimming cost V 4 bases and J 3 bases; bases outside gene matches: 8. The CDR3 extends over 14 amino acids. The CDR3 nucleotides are TGCAGCGTTGGTTGGACGGACAGGGACTACGAGCAGTACTTC. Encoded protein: CSVGWTDRDYEQYF.

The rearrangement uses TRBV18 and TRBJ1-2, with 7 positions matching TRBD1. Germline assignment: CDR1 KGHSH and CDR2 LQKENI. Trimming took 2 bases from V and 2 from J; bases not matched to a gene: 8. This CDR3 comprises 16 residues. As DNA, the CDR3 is TGTGCCAGCTCACCAACGGCATGGGACAGCAACTATGGCTACACCTTC. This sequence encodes CASSPTAWDSNYGYTF. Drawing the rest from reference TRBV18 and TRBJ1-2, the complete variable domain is NAGVMQNPRHLVRRRGQEARLRCSPMKGHSHVYWYRQLPEEGLKFMVYLQKENIIDESGMPKERFSAEFPKEGPSILRIQQVVRGDSAAYFCASSPTAWDSNYGYTFGSGTRLTVV.

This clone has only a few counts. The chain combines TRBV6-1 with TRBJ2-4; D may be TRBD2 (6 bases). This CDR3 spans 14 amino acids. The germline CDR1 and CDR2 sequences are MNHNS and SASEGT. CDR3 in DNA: TGTGCGTTGGGAGGCGGTGGAGCCAAAAACATTCAGTACTTC. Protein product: CALGGGGAKNIQYF.

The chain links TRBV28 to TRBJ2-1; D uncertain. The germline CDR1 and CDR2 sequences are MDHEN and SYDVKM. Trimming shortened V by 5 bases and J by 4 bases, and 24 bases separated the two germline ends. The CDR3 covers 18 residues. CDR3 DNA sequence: TGTGCCAGCAGTGATTTAGGCCTACCTAGGGTTTTGTACAATGAGCAGTTCTTC. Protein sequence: CASSDLGLPRVLYNEQFF.

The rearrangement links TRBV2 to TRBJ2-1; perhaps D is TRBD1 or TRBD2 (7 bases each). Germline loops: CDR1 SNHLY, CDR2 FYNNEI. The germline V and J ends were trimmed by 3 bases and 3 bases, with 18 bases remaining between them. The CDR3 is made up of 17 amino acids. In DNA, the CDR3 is TGTGCCAGCAGTGACCCCACCACAGGGGACTACTACAATGAGCAGTTCTTC. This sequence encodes CASSDPTTGDYYNEQFF.

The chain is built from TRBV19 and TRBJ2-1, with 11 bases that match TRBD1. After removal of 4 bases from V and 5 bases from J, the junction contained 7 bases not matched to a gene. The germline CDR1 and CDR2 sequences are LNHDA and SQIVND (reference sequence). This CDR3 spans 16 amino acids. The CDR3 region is CASSRWDRGMNNEQFF. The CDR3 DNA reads TGTGCCAGTAGTAGATGGGACAGGGGGATGAACAATGAGCAGTTCTTC.

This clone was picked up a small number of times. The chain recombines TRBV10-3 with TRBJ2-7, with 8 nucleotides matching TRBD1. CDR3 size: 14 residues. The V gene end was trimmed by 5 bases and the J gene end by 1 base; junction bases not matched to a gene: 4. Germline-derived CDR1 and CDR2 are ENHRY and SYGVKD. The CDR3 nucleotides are TGTGCCATCAGTCCCGGGACAGGTTCCTACGAGCAGTACTTC. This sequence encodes CAISPGTGSYEQYF.

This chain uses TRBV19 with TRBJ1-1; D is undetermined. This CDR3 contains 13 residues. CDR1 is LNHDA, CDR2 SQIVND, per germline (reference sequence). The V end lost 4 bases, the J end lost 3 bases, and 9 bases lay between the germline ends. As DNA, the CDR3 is TGTGCCAGTAGTACCACCGAGGACACTGAAGCTTTCTTT. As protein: CASSTTEDTEAFF.

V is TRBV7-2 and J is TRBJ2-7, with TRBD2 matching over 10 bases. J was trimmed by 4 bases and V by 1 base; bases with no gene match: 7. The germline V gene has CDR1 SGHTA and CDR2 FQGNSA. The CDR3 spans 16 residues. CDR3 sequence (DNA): TGTGCCAGCAGCTTAGATCTGGCTAGCGGGAGTTACGAGCAGTACTTC. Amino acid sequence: CASSLDLASGSYEQYF.

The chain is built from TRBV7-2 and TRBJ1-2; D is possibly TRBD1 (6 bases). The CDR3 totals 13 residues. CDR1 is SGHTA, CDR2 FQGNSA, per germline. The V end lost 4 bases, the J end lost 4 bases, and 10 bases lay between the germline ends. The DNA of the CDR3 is TGTGCCAGCAGCTCGGACAGTTTCTATGGCTACACCTTC. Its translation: CASSSDSFYGYTF. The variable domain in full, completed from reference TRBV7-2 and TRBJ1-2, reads GAGVSQSPSNKVTEKGKDVELRCDPISGHTALYWYRQSLGQGLEFLIYFQGNSAPDKSGLPSDRFSAERTGGSVSTLTIQRTQQEDSAVYLCASSSDSFYGYTFGSGTRLTVV.

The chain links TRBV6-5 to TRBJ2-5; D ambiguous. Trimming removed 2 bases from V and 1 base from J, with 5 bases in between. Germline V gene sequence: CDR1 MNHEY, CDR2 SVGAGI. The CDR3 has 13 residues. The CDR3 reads CASSYRLQETQYF. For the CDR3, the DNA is TGTGCCAGCAGTTACCGGCTCCAAGAGACCCAGTACTTC.

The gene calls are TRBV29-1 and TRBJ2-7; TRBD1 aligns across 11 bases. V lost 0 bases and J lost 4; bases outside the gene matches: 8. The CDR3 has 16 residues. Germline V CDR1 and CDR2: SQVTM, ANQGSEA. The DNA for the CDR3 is TGCAGCGTTGAAGATTTCGCCGGGACAGGGGGTTACGAGCAGTACTTC. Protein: CSVEDFAGTGGYEQYF.

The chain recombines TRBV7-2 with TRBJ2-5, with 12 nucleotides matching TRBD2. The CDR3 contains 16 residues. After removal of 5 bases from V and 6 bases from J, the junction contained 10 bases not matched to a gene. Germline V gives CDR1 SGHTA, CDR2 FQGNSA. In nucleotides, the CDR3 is TGTGCCAGCAGCCCCCGACTAGCGGGAGTCTTAAAGACCCAGTACTTC. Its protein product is CASSPRLAGVLKTQYF.

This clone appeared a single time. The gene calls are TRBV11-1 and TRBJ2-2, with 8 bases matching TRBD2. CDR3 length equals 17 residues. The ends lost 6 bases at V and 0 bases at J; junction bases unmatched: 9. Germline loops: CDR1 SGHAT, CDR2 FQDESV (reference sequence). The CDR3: CASRRLPGLANTGELFF. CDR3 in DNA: TGTGCCAGCAGACGACTTCCGGGACTAGCGAACACCGGGGAGCTGTTTTTT. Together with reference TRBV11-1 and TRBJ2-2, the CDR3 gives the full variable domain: EAEVAQSPRYKITEKSQAVAFWCDPISGHATLYWYRQILGQGPELLVQFQDESVVDDSQLPKDRFSAERLKGVDSTLKIQPAELGDSAMYLCASRRLPGLANTGELFFGEGSRLTVL.

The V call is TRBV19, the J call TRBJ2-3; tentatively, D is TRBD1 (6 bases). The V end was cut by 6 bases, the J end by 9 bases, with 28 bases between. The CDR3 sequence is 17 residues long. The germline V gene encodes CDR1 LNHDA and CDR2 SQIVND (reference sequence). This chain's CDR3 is CASSMGARLRSLTTQYF. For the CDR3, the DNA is TGTGCCAGTAGCATGGGGGCCCGTTTGAGGAGTTTAACGACGCAGTATTTT.